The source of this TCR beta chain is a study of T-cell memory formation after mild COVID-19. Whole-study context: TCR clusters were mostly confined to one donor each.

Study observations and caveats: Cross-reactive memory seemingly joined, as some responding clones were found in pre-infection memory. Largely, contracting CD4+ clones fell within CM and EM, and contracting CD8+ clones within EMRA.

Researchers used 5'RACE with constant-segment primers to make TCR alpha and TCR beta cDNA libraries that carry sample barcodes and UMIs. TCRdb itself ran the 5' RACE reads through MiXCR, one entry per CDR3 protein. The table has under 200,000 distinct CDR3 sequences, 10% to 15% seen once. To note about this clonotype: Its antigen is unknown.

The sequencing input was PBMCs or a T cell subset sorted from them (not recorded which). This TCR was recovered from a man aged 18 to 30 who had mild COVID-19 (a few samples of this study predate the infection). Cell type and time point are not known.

This CDR3 reads CASRGTGYTGELFF. In DNA form, the CDR3 reads TGTGCCAGCAGGGGGACAGGGTACACCGGGGAGCTGTTTTTT. The chain is built from TRBV12-3 or TRBV12-4 and TRBJ2-2; 9 bases align to TRBD1. Trimming took 6 bases from V and 3 from J; bases not matched to a gene: 2. The CDR3 has 14 amino acids.